The text below deals with one TCR beta chain. Its matching antigen is unknown. The method was immunoSEQ multiplex PCR; TCRdb's version includes in-frame clones alone and lacks a portion of them. The data contain more than 55,000 clones, roughly 88% of them singletons. These data are taken from a study of OX40 agonist ivuxolimab in advanced cancers. About the study: The diagnoses of dose-escalation patients were hepatocellular carcinoma, melanoma, renal cell or head and neck cancer. A mean age of roughly 60 years, range roughly 20 to 85, was recorded, and roughly 80% were male. Study-wide results and limits: Among the lowest peripheral clonal expansion occurred in 0.1-3.0 mg/kg partial responders.

V trimming: 5 bases; J trimming: 2 bases; junction bases outside the gene matches: 7. There are 16 residues in the CDR3. Germline V CDR1 and CDR2: MDHEN, SYDVKM. The sequences come from CD4+ or CD8+ T cells sorted from blood, collected in a trial of the OX40 agonist ivuxolimab. The V gene is TRBV28, the J gene TRBJ2-1, with 9 positions matching TRBD2. The receptor was isolated from an adult with an advanced solid tumor such as melanoma, head and neck, liver or kidney cancer. CDR3 region: CASSTSLAGPYNEQFF. The CDR3 region has the DNA TGTGCCAGCAGTACATCCCTAGCGGGGCCCTACAATGAGCAGTTCTTC. Looking up the rest from reference TRBV28 and TRBJ2-1 gives the full variable domain: DVKVTQSSRYLVKRTGEKVFLECVQDMDHENMFWYRQDPGLGLRLIYFSYDVKMKEKGDIPEGYSVSREKKERFSLILESASTNQTSMYLCASSTSLAGPYNEQFFGPGTRLTVL.